This paragraph covers one TCR beta chain sequence. What it recognizes is unknown. The data were taken from a study of identical twins. Study-wide points: Low generation probability was overrepresented in out-of-frame alpha sequences shared by twins.

Germline lookup yields CDR1 LNHNV and CDR2 YYDKDF (reference sequence). V dropped 0 bases and J dropped 1 base, with 12 bases sitting between them. The CDR3 has 16 amino acids. Template switching added a universal primer site; cDNA carried unique molecular identifiers. Each CDR3 protein is one row after TCRdb ran MiXCR on the 5' RACE reads. The sample includes around 480,000 distinct CDR3 sequences, more than 13% seen only once; the top ten take approximately 0.98%. The same specimen was also included in a second study, on yellow fever vaccine responses in identical twins.

The source material was CD4+ T cells sorted from blood. This receptor was taken from a woman younger than 30 in good health. The chain has TRBV15 and TRBJ2-5, with D perhaps matching TRBD1 (5 bases). CDR3 nucleotide sequence: TGTGCCACCAGCAGAGATCCAAGGGGCCGCCAAGAGACCCAGTACTTC. Its protein is CATSRDPRGRQETQYF.